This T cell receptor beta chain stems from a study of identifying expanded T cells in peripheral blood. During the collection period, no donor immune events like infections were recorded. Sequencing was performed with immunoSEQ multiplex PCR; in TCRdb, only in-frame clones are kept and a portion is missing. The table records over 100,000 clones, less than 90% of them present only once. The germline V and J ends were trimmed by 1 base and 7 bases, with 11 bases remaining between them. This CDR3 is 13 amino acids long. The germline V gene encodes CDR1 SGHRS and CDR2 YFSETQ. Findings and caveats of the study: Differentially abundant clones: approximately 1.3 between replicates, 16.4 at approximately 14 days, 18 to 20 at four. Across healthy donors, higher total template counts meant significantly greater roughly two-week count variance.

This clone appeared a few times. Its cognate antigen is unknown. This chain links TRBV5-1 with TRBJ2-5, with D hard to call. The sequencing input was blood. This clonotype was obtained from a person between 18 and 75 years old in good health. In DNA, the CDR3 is TGCGCCAGCAGCTTGACGGACGCAGGGACCCAGTACTTC. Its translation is CASSLTDAGTQYF.